This T cell receptor beta chain emerged from a study of T-cell reconstitution after alpha-beta-depleted transplantation in children. During its preparation, the TCRbeta library received unique molecular identifiers. Via MiXCR, TCRdb re-called the PCR reads, giving one row per CDR3 protein. The data show 220,000 or so distinct CDR3 sequences, 6.5% to 10% seen once. Broader study findings: Surviving recipient T cells and intrathymic progenitors accounted for some patients' high TCRbeta diversity at day 60. Several hundred expanded graft clones reportedly were the source of alpha-beta T cells about two months after transplant.

This clonotype was picked up many times. Its antigen is undetermined. Material: PBMCs, mostly from graft donor cells, obtained 180 days after TCRalphabeta/CD19-depleted stem cell transplant. The TCR was taken from a male patient under 18 who had a stem cell transplant for acute lymphoblastic leukemia, so the T cells may come from the graft donor.

CDR3 bases: TGCAGCGTTGCTACAGGGGGCCCCTATAGCAATCAGCCCCAGCATTTT. This sequence encodes CSVATGGPYSNQPQHF. The chain combines TRBV29-1 with TRBJ1-5, with 9 bases fitting TRBD1. The CDR3 extends over 16 amino acids. CDR1 is SQVTM and CDR2 is ANQGSEA in the germline V gene. J gave up 0 bases and V 4 bases, and 7 bases lay outside the gene matches.